These 13 T cell receptor beta chains share one sample of origin, sequenced in a study of cytomegalovirus exposure and HLA in healthy donors. Clones were sequenced by immunoSEQ multiplex PCR, and TCRdb holds only the in-frame ones, with some missing. The sample consists of 90,000 to 110,000 clones, roughly 90% of them appearing once. Material: PBMCs. The receptors here all came from a young woman in good health and CMV-seronegative.

This clone was found once. As DNA, the CDR3 is TGTGCCTGGAGTGACGGACAGCCTAGTTACGAGCAGTACTTC. It yields the protein CAWSDGQPSYEQYF. The gene calls are TRBV30 and TRBJ2-7; possibly TRBD1 for D (6 bases). Looked up from germline, CDR1 is GTSNPN and CDR2 is SVGIG (reference sequence). This CDR3 region has 14 residues. V dropped 1 base and J dropped 4 bases, with 14 bases sitting between them.

DNA of the CDR3: TGTGCCAGCAGTTTATTGCGGGTTAACTATGGCTACACCTTC. Residues: CASSLLRVNYGYTF. The chain combines TRBV28 with TRBJ1-2; D is unresolved. The germline CDR1 and CDR2 sequences are MDHEN and SYDVKM. The CDR3 is 14 residues long. The ends were cut back, 1 base at V and 1 base at J, with 7 bases in the middle.

The rearrangement joins TRBV4-3 to TRBJ2-1; 9 bases are shared with TRBD2. Per germline, CDR1 LGHNA and CDR2 YSLEER. J was trimmed by 1 base and V by 0 bases; bases with no gene match: 1. The CDR3 loop spans 16 amino acids. This CDR3 is CASSQERGGSYNEQFF. DNA for the CDR3: TGCGCCAGCAGCCAAGAGCGGGGGGGGTCCTACAATGAGCAGTTCTTC.

This chain uses TRBV5-6 with TRBJ2-3; D gene unclear. Germline CDR1 is SGHDT and CDR2 is YYEEEE. The ends were cut back, 0 bases at V and 0 bases at J, with 11 bases in the middle. The CDR3 has 16 residues. The CDR3 sequence is CASSLAMAASTDTQYF. Written as DNA, the CDR3 is TGTGCCAGCAGCTTGGCGATGGCGGCTAGCACAGATACGCAGTATTTT.

This chain uses TRBV5-1 with TRBJ1-1; D is possibly TRBD1 (6 bases). Germline V lookup: CDR1 SGHRS, CDR2 YFSETQ. The CDR3 has 15 amino acids. The V end lost 1 base, the J end lost 3 bases, and 13 bases lay between the germline ends. CDR3 in DNA: TGCGCCAGCAGCTTGCAGGGGATCGCTGACACTGAAGCTTTCTTT. Its translation is CASSLQGIADTEAFF. Complete variable domain (other parts from reference TRBV5-1 and TRBJ1-1): KAGVTQTPRYLIKTRGQQVTLSCSPISGHRSVSWYQQTPGQGLQFLFEYFSETQRNKGNFPGRFSGRQFSNSRSEMNVSTLELGDSALYLCASSLQGIADTEAFFGQGTRLTVV.

The chain carries TRBV5-1 and TRBJ2-7; 7 bases agree with TRBD2. The V segment lost 1 base and the J segment 2 bases; nucleotides outside the gene matches: 3. Germline CDR1 SGHRS, CDR2 YFSETQ. The length of the CDR3 is 14 residues. CDR3 region: CASSLFGGTYEQYF. CDR3 DNA: TGCGCCAGCAGCTTGTTCGGGGGGACCTACGAGCAGTACTTC.

The genes are TRBV30 and TRBJ1-6; a weak D match, TRBD1 (5 bases). The V and J ends lost 3 bases and 7 bases respectively, with 10 bases between them. The germline V gene has CDR1 GTSNPN and CDR2 SVGIG (reference sequence). The CDR3 is 13 amino acids. The CDR3 here is CAWSREGNSPLHF. In DNA form, the CDR3 reads TGTGCCTGGAGCCGGGAGGGGAATTCACCCCTCCACTTT.

The chain recombines TRBV11-2 with TRBJ1-3; 8 positions match TRBD1. CDR1 and CDR2 from the germline V gene are SGHAT and FQNNGV. The CDR3 sequence is 14 residues long. Trimming removed 7 bases from V and 4 bases from J; junction bases left unmatched: 6. In nucleotides, the CDR3 is TGTGCCAGCATCCCGGACAGGGCGGGAAACACCATATATTTT. Translated, it gives CASIPDRAGNTIYF.

V gene TRBV28 combines with J gene TRBJ1-2, with TRBD1 matching over 10 bases. The germline V gene encodes CDR1 MDHEN and CDR2 SYDVKM. The V gene end was trimmed by 7 bases and the J gene end by 3 bases; junction bases not matched to a gene: 8. This CDR3 has 15 residues. The CDR3 is CASKIRTGGDYGYTF. The CDR3, as DNA: TGTGCCAGCAAAATTAGGACAGGGGGGGACTATGGCTACACCTTC.

This clone has only a few counts. The CDR3: CSVIGRDAEQYF. In DNA form, the CDR3 reads TGCAGCGTTATAGGGCGGGATGCGGAGCAGTACTTC. J is TRBJ2-7 and V is TRBV29-1; D is perhaps TRBD2 (6 bases). The CDR3 contains 12 residues. V gave up 5 bases and J gave up 7 bases, with 15 bases separating them. Looked up from germline, CDR1 is SQVTM and CDR2 is ANQGSEA.

This chain uses TRBV7-2 with TRBJ2-1; D unresolved. V lost 3 bases and J lost 5, with 17 bases in between. In germline, CDR1 is SGHTA, CDR2 FQGNSA. The CDR3 covers 16 residues. The CDR3 is CASSFRTSPRDNEQFF. CDR3 nucleotide sequence: TGTGCCAGCAGCTTCCGTACTTCCCCACGGGACAATGAGCAGTTCTTC. Looking up the rest from reference TRBV7-2 and TRBJ2-1 gives the full variable domain: GAGVSQSPSNKVTEKGKDVELRCDPISGHTALYWYRQSLGQGLEFLIYFQGNSAPDKSGLPSDRFSAERTGGSVSTLTIQRTQQEDSAVYLCASSFRTSPRDNEQFFGPGTRLTVL.

The chain combines TRBV9 with TRBJ1-1; D is ambiguous. Trimming removed 0 bases from V and 4 bases from J, with 19 bases in between. The length of the CDR3 is 17 residues. Germline V CDR1 and CDR2: SGDLS, YYNGEE. CDR3 bases: TGTGCCAGCAGCGTAGGCAGCTACCAAGGTCGGGGCACTGAAGCTTTCTTT. It yields the protein CASSVGSYQGRGTEAFF. The full variable domain, in which reference TRBV9 and TRBJ1-1 provide the parts outside the CDR3, is DSGVTQTPKHLITATGQRVTLRCSPRSGDLSVYWYQQSLDQGLQFLIQYYNGEERAKGNILERFSAQQFPDLHSELNLSSLELGDSALYFCASSVGSYQGRGTEAFFGQGTRLTVV.

J is TRBJ2-1 and V is TRBV30; 9 nucleotides align to TRBD2. V shed 0 bases and J 9 bases; nucleotides not matched to a gene: 9. CDR1 and CDR2 (germline): GTSNPN, SVGIG (reference sequence). This CDR3 spans 15 amino acids. The CDR3 is CAWSVGRGGEGEQFF. In nucleotides, the CDR3 is TGTGCCTGGAGTGTAGGGCGGGGGGGCGAAGGTGAGCAGTTCTTC. The full variable domain, in which reference TRBV30 and TRBJ2-1 provide the parts outside the CDR3, is SQTIHQWPATLVQPVGSPLSLECTVEGTSNPNLYWYRQAAGRGLQLLFYSVGIGQISSEVPQNLSASRPQDRQFILSSKKLLLSDSGFYLCAWSVGRGGEGEQFFGPGTRLTVL.